Given below is one T cell receptor beta chain in context. Original processing methods: Scientists estimated how many nucleated cells there were by amplifying reference gene primers. Some clones are missing from TCRdb's copy, which holds only in-frame ones; the method was immunoSEQ multiplex PCR. For V, J and clone size, that table is used; D and trimming come from the DNA. The sample holds roughly 30,000 clones, 70% to 90% seen once. The data are from a study of blood T cell repertoires in COVID-19. Study at large: Sample material is recorded as cDNA or gDNA derived from T cells, B-cell-depleted T cells, or PBMCs.

V was clipped by 2 bases and J by 4 bases, with 8 bases between them. The CDR3 covers 13 residues. CDR1 and CDR2 (germline): SSHAT, FNYEAQ (reference sequence). This TCR was recovered from a man in his sixties with active COVID-19. The chain carries TRBV7-7 and TRBJ2-5; no clear D gene. Source material: peripheral blood. CDR3 bases: TGTGCCAGCAGCTTAACTGGAGCAGAGACCCAGTACTTC. Encoded protein: CASSLTGAETQYF.